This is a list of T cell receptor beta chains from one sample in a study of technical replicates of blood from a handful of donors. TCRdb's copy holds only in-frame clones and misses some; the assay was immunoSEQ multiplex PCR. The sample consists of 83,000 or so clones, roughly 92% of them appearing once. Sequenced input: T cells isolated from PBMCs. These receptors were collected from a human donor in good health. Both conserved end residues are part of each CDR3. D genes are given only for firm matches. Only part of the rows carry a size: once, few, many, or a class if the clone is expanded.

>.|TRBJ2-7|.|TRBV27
TGTGCCAGCAGTTCCGGTGCCCCCTACGAGCAGTACTTC
CASSSGAPYEQYF
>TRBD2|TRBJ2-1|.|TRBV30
TGTGCCTGGAGTAGGGGCGGGGGGGCCTACTACAATGAGCAGTTCTTC
CAWSRGGGAYYNEQFF
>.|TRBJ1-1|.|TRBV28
TGTGCCAGCCAATCGGGACAACCGGCGGGTGAAGCTTTCTTT
CASQSGQPAGEAFF
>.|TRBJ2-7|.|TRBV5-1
TGCGCCAGCACGAGGACACCATCCTACGAGCAGTACTTC
CASTRTPSYEQYF
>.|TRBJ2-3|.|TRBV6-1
TGTGCCAGCAGTCAATCCCTAAGCACAGATACGCAGTATTTT
CASSQSLSTDTQYF
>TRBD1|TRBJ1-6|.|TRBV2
TGTGCCAGCAGTGAACTAATTTGGGACAGGGTTAATTCACCCCTCCACTTT
CASSELIWDRVNSPLHF
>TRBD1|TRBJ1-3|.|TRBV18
TGTGCCAGCTCACCACCGGGACAGTTCTCTGGAAACACCATATATTTT
CASSPPGQFSGNTIYF
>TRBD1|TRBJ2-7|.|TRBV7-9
TGTGCCAGCAGCTTGACCTACAGGGGGCGCGACAACGAGCAGTACTTC
CASSLTYRGRDNEQYF
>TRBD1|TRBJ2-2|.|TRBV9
TGTGCCAGCAGCGTAGAACAGGGGATCACCGGGGAGCTGTTTTTT
CASSVEQGITGELFF
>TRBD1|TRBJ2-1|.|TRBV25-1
TGTGCCAGCAGCAGACCGGGACAGCCCTACAATGAGCAGTTCTTC
CASSRPGQPYNEQFF
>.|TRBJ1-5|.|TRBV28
TGTGCCAGCAGTTCGCGGCAGGGGAGTCAGCCCCAGCATTTT
CASSSRQGSQPQHF
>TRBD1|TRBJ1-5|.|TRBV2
TGTGCCAGCAGTGCAGCCAGGGGGAGTCAGCCCCAGCATTTT
CASSAARGSQPQHF
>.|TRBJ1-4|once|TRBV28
TGTGCCAGCAGTTTTAGATCTGTCCATAGGGAGTTTGGGGAAAAACTGTTTTTT
CASSFRSVHREFGEKLFF
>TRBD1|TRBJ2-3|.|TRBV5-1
TGCGCCAGCAGCATTGGACAGGGTTCAGATACGCAGTATTTT
CASSIGQGSDTQYF
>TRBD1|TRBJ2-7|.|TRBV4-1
TGCGCCAGCAGCCAAGATTCCGGGACAGGGGCCTACGAGCAGTACTTC
CASSQDSGTGAYEQYF
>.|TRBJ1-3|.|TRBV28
TGTGCCAGCAGTTTAGGAGCCGGAAACACCATATATTTT
CASSLGAGNTIYF
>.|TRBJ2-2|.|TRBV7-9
TGTGCCAGCAGACCAGACAGCACCGGGGAGCTGTTTTTT
CASRPDSTGELFF
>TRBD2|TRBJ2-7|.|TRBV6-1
TGTGCCAGCATCGAGGGACTAGCGGGTGCCTACGAGCAGTACTTC
CASIEGLAGAYEQYF
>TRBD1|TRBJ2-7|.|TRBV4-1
TGCGCCAGCAGCCAAAGATCTCCGGGACAGGGTGGTAACGAGCAGTACTTC
CASSQRSPGQGGNEQYF
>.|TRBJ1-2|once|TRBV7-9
TGTGCCAGCAGCTTGGAGAGTCTCTATGGCTACACCTTC
CASSLESLYGYTF
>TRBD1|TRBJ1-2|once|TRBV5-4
TGTGCCAGCACCCCGTTTGGAGGGGGCATCTTCTACACCTTC
CASTPFGGGIFYTF
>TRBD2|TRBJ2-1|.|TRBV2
TGTGCCAGCAGTGACCCAGGACTAGTCGTCGATGAGCAGTTCTTC
CASSDPGLVVDEQFF
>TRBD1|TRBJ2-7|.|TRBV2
TGTGCCAGCACCCCCGGGACAGGTCACTACGAGCAGTACTTC
CASTPGTGHYEQYF
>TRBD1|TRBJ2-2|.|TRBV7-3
TGTGCCAGCAGCTTAGGGTTTAAGACAGGGACCTCTCTTATGAACACCGGGGAGCTGTTTTTT
CASSLGFKTGTSLMNTGELFF
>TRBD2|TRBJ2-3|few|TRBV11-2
TGTGCCAGCAGCTTAGAGGCGGGGGTGAACACAGATACGCAGTATTTT
CASSLEAGVNTDTQYF
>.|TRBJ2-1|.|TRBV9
TGTGCCAGCAGCGCTCAATTATTCGAGCTTAATGAGCAGTTCTTC
CASSAQLFELNEQFF
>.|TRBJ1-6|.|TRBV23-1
TGCGCCAGCAGTCAATCCCGACAGCCATATAATTCACCCCTCCACTTT
CASSQSRQPYNSPLHF
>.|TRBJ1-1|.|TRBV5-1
TGCGCCAGCAGCTCCCAAGTCAGCACAGGGATCACTGAAGCTTTCTTT
CASSSQVSTGITEAFF
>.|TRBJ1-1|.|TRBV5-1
TGCGCCAGCAGCTTGGGCAGGGTCCATGAAGCTTTCTTT
CASSLGRVHEAFF
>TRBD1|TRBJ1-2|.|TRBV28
TGTGCCAGCAGTACCCCCCGGGACAGAAATCTCTATGGCTACACCTTC
CASSTPRDRNLYGYTF
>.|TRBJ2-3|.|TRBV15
TGTGCCACCAGCAGAGACCTTTCCGGGAGTAGCACAGATACGCAGTATTTT
CATSRDLSGSSTDTQYF
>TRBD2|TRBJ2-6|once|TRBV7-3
TGTGCCAGCAGCCCTTTGGGGGGGGTCCTGACTTTC
CASSPLGGVLTF
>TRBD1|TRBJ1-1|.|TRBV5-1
TGCGCCAGCAGCCCGGGGACAGGGGCGAACACTGAAGCTTTCTTT
CASSPGTGANTEAFF
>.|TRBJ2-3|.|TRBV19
TGTGCCAGTAGTCAGAGGGTTGGATCAGATACGCAGTATTTT
CASSQRVGSDTQYF
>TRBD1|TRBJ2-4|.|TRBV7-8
TGTGCCAGCAGCTTAGATGTTCGGGGACAGCCGCTTCTAGCCAAAAACATTCAGTACTTC
CASSLDVRGQPLLAKNIQYF
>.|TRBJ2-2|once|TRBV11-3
TGTGCCAGCAGCGCAGGGAGGAAGTTGTTTTTT
CASSAGRKLFF
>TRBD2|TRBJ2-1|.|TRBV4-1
TGCGCCAGCAGCCAAGGGGTGCGAGCGGGAGAGGAAGATGAGCAGTTCTTC
CASSQGVRAGEEDEQFF
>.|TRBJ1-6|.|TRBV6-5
TGTGCCAGCAGGCAACGACGGGAGAATTCACCCCTCCACTTT
CASRQRRENSPLHF
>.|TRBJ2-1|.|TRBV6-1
TGTGCCAGCACTTCGGAGTTGAGCTCCTACAATGAGCAGTTCTTC
CASTSELSSYNEQFF
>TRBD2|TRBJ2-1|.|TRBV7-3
TGTGCCAGCAGCTTAACCGCAGGCGCGCGGGGGAATGAGCAGTTCTTC
CASSLTAGARGNEQFF
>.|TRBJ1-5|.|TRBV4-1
TGCGCCAGCAGCCAAGTGCGAGACAATCAGCCCCAGCATTTT
CASSQVRDNQPQHF
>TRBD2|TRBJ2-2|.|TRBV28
TGTGCCAGCAGAGGCCTGTTGACTAGCGGGAACACCGGGGAGCTGTTTTTT
CASRGLLTSGNTGELFF
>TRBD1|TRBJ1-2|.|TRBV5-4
TGTGCCAGCAGCTTGGATGGGACAGGGGACGGCTACACCTTC
CASSLDGTGDGYTF
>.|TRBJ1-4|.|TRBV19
TGTGCCAGTAGTCGAGGGTATAATGAAAAACTGTTTTTT
CASSRGYNEKLFF
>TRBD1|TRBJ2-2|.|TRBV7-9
TGTGCCAGCAGCCACTCGGACAGGGGGCGAGCCGGGGAGCTGTTTTTT
CASSHSDRGRAGELFF
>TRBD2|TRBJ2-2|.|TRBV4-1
TGCGCCAGCAGCCAAGATGGTGCGGGAGGGCGGACCGGGGAGCTGTTTTTT
CASSQDGAGGRTGELFF
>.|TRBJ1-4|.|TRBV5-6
TGTGCCAGCAGCTTGTTCACAGGCCTGACAACTAATGAAAAACTGTTTTTT
CASSLFTGLTTNEKLFF
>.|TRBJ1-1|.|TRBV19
TGTGCCAGTAGTGCCCGGACGGGGGGGAACACTGAAGCTTTCTTT
CASSARTGGNTEAFF
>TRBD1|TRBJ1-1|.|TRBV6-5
TGTGCCAGCAGTTTGCCGGGACAGGGGGGAATCACTGAAGCTTTCTTT
CASSLPGQGGITEAFF
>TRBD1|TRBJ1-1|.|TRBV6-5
TGTGCCAGCCGAGAAGAAGACAGGGACACTGAAGCTTTCTTT
CASREEDRDTEAFF
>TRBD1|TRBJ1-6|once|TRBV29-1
TGCAGCGTTCAAACCGGGACAGCTAATTCACCCCTCCACTTT
CSVQTGTANSPLHF
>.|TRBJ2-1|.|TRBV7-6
TGTGCCAGCAGCTTACAGGGTTCCTACAATGAGCAGTTCTTC
CASSLQGSYNEQFF
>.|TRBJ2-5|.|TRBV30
TGTGCCTGGAGCGAGGGAGAGACCCAGTACTTC
CAWSEGETQYF